This entry describes one T cell receptor beta chain. The sample belongs to a study of OX40 agonist ivuxolimab in advanced cancers. The V end was cut by 7 bases, the J end by 3 bases, with 10 bases between. CDR3 size: 13 residues. Germline V gene sequence: CDR1 SGHTS, CDR2 YDEGEE. Repertoires were generated with immunoSEQ multiplex PCR, while TCRdb's copy carries only in-frame clones and drops some. The profile covers under 40,000 clones, with approximately 80% appearing a single time and less than 25% taken by the ten largest. The input for sequencing was CD4+ or CD8+ T cells sorted from blood, taken in a trial of the OX40 agonist ivuxolimab. The TCR sequence derives from an adult with an advanced solid tumor such as melanoma, head and neck, liver or kidney cancer. The chain links TRBV5-8 to TRBJ1-4; D not certain. The CDR3 DNA follows: TGTGCCAGCCCGGACGGCCCTAATGAAAAACTGTTTTTT. Translating it yields CASPDGPNEKLFF.